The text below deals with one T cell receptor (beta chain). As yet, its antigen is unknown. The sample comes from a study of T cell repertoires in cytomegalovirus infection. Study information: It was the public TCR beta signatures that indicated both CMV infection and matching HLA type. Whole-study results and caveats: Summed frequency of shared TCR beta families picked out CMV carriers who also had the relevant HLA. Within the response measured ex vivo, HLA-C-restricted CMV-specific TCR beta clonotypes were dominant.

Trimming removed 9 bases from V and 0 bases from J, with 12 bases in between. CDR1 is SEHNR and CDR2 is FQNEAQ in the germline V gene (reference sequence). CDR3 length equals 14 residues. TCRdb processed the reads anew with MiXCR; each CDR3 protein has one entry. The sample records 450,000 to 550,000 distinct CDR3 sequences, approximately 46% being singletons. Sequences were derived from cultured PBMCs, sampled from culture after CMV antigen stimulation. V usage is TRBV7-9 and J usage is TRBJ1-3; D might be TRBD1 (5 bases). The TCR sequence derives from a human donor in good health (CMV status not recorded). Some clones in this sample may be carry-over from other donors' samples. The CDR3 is CASCAGVSGNTIYF. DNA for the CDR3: TGTGCCAGTTGCGCGGGGGTCTCTGGAAACACCATATATTTT.